One and the same sample provided the 4 T cell receptor beta chains below, sequenced in a study of metastatic and nonmetastatic thyroid tumors (dated by TCRdb to 2018 to 2020). No patient had received any treatment before thyroid surgery. The library was made by PCR. The sequencer was an Illumina HiSeq 4000. TCRdb trimmed the raw reads at Q25, called clones with MiXCR and kept productive beta chains. The sample yields approximately 7,000 clones; about 37% were counted once. 40% of the sample is held by the ten biggest clonotypes. Sequencing was carried out using tumor tissue. All receptors come from a female donor with papillary thyroid cancer or a benign thyroid nodule (not recorded which). Some clones in this sample may be carry-over from other donors' samples.

The V call is TRBV20-1, the J call TRBJ2-1; maybe TRBD2 (5 bases). CDR3 length: 12 amino acids. V lost 0 bases to trimming and J lost 8 bases, with 8 bases between them. Germline CDR1 DFQATT, CDR2 SNEGSKA (reference sequence). The CDR3 is CSARDGGDEQFF. CDR3 nucleotide sequence: TGCAGTGCTAGAGATGGAGGCGATGAGCAGTTCTTC.

The chain has TRBV7-2 and TRBJ2-7; TRBD2 matches at 12 bases. Germline-derived CDR1 and CDR2 are SGHTA and FQGNSA. The CDR3 loop spans 15 amino acids. V was clipped by 1 base and J by 5 bases; unmatched bases: 3. This chain's CDR3 is CASSLGLAGANEQYF. The CDR3, as DNA: TGTGCCAGCAGCTTAGGACTAGCGGGAGCGAACGAGCAGTACTTC.

This clone has only one observation. The chain has TRBV5-5 and TRBJ2-1; 8 bases agree with TRBD2. Germline assignment: CDR1 SGHKS and CDR2 YYEKEE (reference sequence). V lost 5 bases, J lost 6 bases, and 10 bases stayed unmatched. The length of the CDR3 is 15 residues. The CDR3 DNA reads as TGTGCCAGCAGGTTCGGGACTAGTACCGTCAATGAGCAGTTCTTC. Protein: CASRFGTSTVNEQFF.

The rearrangement uses TRBV12-3 or TRBV12-4 and TRBJ2-1, with 7 bases matching TRBD1. Trimming took 7 bases from V and 0 from J; bases not matched to a gene: 12. This CDR3 has 17 amino acids. CDR3 region: CASIPSRQGPSYNEQFF. CDR3 sequence (DNA): TGTGCCAGCATTCCCTCTAGACAGGGTCCCTCCTACAATGAGCAGTTCTTC.